A selection of T cell receptor beta chains follows, all from one sample in a study of early T cells in non-severe SARS-CoV-2 infection. One entry per CDR3 protein, called by TCRdb with MiXCR from the 5' RACE reads. This sample has 50,000 to 65,000 distinct CDR3 sequences, with roughly a fifth found just once. The input for sequencing was whole blood, taken at baseline. The receptors shown here come from an adult who was a healthcare worker with PCR-confirmed SARS-CoV-2 infection or an uninfected control (not recorded which). Both conserved end residues are part of each CDR3. The D gene is left open where the match is weak. The size entry is marked missing in some rows and otherwise reads once, few, many or a size class.

j_call d_call clone_size v_call cdr3_aa cdr3_nt
TRBJ2-5 . once TRBV20-1 CSASPRGATQYF TGCAGTGCTTCCCCCCGGGGGGCGACCCAGTACTTC
TRBJ1-2 . few TRBV7-9 CASSLEAGERRYGYTF TGTGCCAGCAGCTTAGAGGCTGGGGAGCGGCGCTATGGCTACACCTTC
TRBJ1-2 . . TRBV4-2 CASSQVGVRPTYGYTF TGTGCCAGCAGCCAAGTTGGGGTCCGCCCGACCTATGGCTACACCTTC
TRBJ2-5 . many TRBV18 CASSEWDQETQYF TGTGCCAGCTCCGAGTGGGATCAAGAGACCCAGTACTTC
TRBJ2-1 . . TRBV14 CASSQPQAHEQFF TGTGCCAGCAGCCAACCCCAAGCACATGAGCAGTTCTTC
TRBJ2-7 . . TRBV10-1 CASSDVGLQQYF TGCGCCAGCAGTGACGTGGGGCTCCAGCAGTACTTC
TRBJ2-2 . . TRBV7-6 CASRVQNTGELFF TGTGCCAGCAGGGTACAGAACACCGGGGAGCTGTTTTTT
TRBJ1-5 TRBD1 . TRBV7-9 CASSRGQGNQPQHF TGTGCCAGCAGCCGTGGACAGGGGAATCAGCCCCAGCATTTT
TRBJ2-3 . few TRBV7-9 CASSLGFLDTQYF TGTGCCAGCAGCTTGGGATTCCTGGATACGCAGTATTTT
TRBJ2-2 TRBD2 few TRBV3-1 CASSQGTRGNTGELFF TGTGCCAGCAGCCAAGGGACTAGGGGAAACACCGGGGAGCTGTTTTTT
TRBJ2-5 . . TRBV7-9 CASSSRGTEETQYF TGTGCCAGCAGCTCCCGGGGGACAGAAGAGACCCAGTACTTC
TRBJ2-1 TRBD1 . TRBV7-6 CASSPTWTGYYNEQFF TGTGCCAGCAGCCCGACCTGGACAGGGTACTACAATGAGCAGTTCTTC
TRBJ2-3 . . TRBV11-2 CASSLSRGTDTQYF TGTGCCAGCAGCTTATCCCGGGGCACAGATACGCAGTATTTT
TRBJ2-3 . few TRBV30 CAWSVNKGDTQYF TGTGCCTGGAGTGTAAACAAAGGAGATACGCAGTATTTT
TRBJ1-2 . . TRBV29-1 CSVDRGRDGYTF TGCAGCGTTGACAGGGGTCGGGATGGCTACACCTTC
TRBJ2-2 . few TRBV7-9 CASSPVGELFF TGTGCCAGCAGCCCTGTTGGGGAGCTGTTTTTT
TRBJ1-1 . . TRBV20-1 CSALHSVGSTEAFF TGCAGTGCCCTACATTCGGTAGGGAGTACTGAAGCTTTCTTT
TRBJ2-3 TRBD2 . TRBV19 CASSIYGTSGGTSTDTQYF TGTGCCAGTAGTATATATGGGACTAGCGGGGGAACTAGCACAGATACGCAGTATTTT
TRBJ1-2 . . TRBV7-9 CASSSQHYGYTF TGTGCCAGCAGCTCGCAGCACTATGGCTACACCTTC
TRBJ1-5 . . TRBV28 CASSSGDSNQPQHF TGTGCCAGCAGTTCCGGCGATAGCAATCAGCCCCAGCATTTT
TRBJ1-5 . few TRBV7-6 CASSSDDRLNQPQHF TGTGCCAGCAGCTCTGACGACAGGCTGAATCAGCCCCAGCATTTT
TRBJ1-6 . . TRBV12-3/TRBV12-4 CASRTTGGFSPLHF TGTGCCAGCAGGACGACAGGAGGGTTTTCACCCCTCCACTTT
TRBJ1-1 . . TRBV12-3/TRBV12-4 CASRPSIGAEAFF TGTGCCAGCAGACCCTCAATTGGCGCTGAAGCTTTCTTT
TRBJ1-2 TRBD1 . TRBV7-8 CASSLATGYNYGYTF TGTGCCAGCAGCTTAGCGACAGGGTACAACTATGGCTACACCTTC
TRBJ1-6 . . TRBV6-2/TRBV6-3 CASSYAPWVSPLHF TGTGCCAGCAGTTACGCACCTTGGGTATCACCCCTCCACTTT
TRBJ1-3 . . TRBV18 CASRPATVSSGNTIYF TGTGCCAGCCGACCTGCGACGGTCAGCTCTGGAAACACCATATATTTT
TRBJ1-1 . . TRBV12-3/TRBV12-4 CASSFQGSMNTEAFF TGTGCCAGCAGTTTTCAGGGATCCATGAACACTGAAGCTTTCTTT
TRBJ2-3 TRBD2 . TRBV20-1 CSARTSGSTDTQYF TGCAGTGCTAGGACTAGCGGAAGCACAGATACGCAGTATTTT
TRBJ1-1 TRBD1 few TRBV30 CAWAGQGGTEAFF TGTGCCTGGGCTGGACAGGGAGGGACTGAAGCTTTCTTT
TRBJ2-7 TRBD1 few TRBV12-3/TRBV12-4 CASTRTGVYEQYF TGTGCCAGCACCCGGACAGGGGTCTACGAGCAGTACTTC
TRBJ2-5 . . TRBV20-1 CSARKASVQETQYF TGCAGTGCTAGAAAGGCGTCAGTACAAGAGACCCAGTACTTC
TRBJ2-5 TRBD1 . TRBV27 CASSLWGQGSGKETQYF TGTGCCAGCAGTTTATGGGGACAGGGGAGTGGAAAAGAGACCCAGTACTTC
TRBJ1-5 . . TRBV2 CASSGARWPQHF TGTGCCAGCAGTGGAGCACGATGGCCCCAGCATTTT
TRBJ1-1 TRBD1 few TRBV7-9 CASRSSDRGWTEAFF TGTGCCAGCAGGTCTTCCGACAGGGGCTGGACTGAAGCTTTCTTT
TRBJ1-2 . . TRBV5-6 CASSLMDYGYTF TGTGCCAGCAGCTTGATGGACTATGGCTACACCTTC
TRBJ2-7 . . TRBV5-1 CASSLEGNSYEQYF TGCGCCAGCAGCTTGGAAGGAAACTCCTACGAGCAGTACTTC
TRBJ2-1 . . TRBV19 CASSSLGGSLGNEQFF TGTGCCAGTAGTTCCCTTGGGGGGTCTTTGGGGAATGAGCAGTTCTTC
TRBJ1-4 . many TRBV6-6 CASSYARQLFF TGTGCCAGCAGTTACGCCCGGCAACTGTTTTTT
TRBJ1-4 . few TRBV11-2 CASSLVSTWGHEKLFF TGTGCCAGCAGCTTAGTATCGACGTGGGGGCACGAAAAACTGTTTTTT
TRBJ2-5 . few TRBV18 CASSPNADFQETQYF TGTGCCAGCTCACCAAATGCAGACTTTCAAGAGACCCAGTACTTC
TRBJ2-1 . many TRBV6-6 CASREAGPKGEQFF TGTGCCAGCAGGGAAGCGGGCCCGAAGGGTGAGCAGTTCTTC
TRBJ2-1 TRBD1 . TRBV7-9 CASSLNRGNEQFF TGTGCCAGCAGCTTGAACAGGGGGAATGAGCAGTTCTTC
TRBJ2-1 TRBD2 . TRBV3-1 CASSPTYGTSVRNEQFF TGTGCCAGCAGCCCTACTTACGGGACTAGCGTACGCAATGAGCAGTTCTTC
TRBJ1-1 . many TRBV6-1 CASSVSLNTEAFF TGTGCCAGCAGTGTATCGTTGAACACTGAAGCTTTCTTT
TRBJ2-1 . . TRBV2 CASTWTESSYNEQFF TGTGCCAGCACATGGACAGAAAGCTCCTACAATGAGCAGTTCTTC
TRBJ1-4 . . TRBV30 CAWSRGFNEKLFF TGTGCCTGGAGTAGGGGGTTTAATGAAAAACTGTTTTTT
TRBJ1-1 . few TRBV4-1 CASSHLRGEAFF TGCGCCAGCAGCCACCTTCGCGGTGAAGCTTTCTTT